What follows are 16 T cell receptor beta chains derived from one specimen sequenced in a study of technical replicates of blood from a handful of donors. Sequenced by immunoSEQ multiplex PCR; TCRdb stores in-frame clones only, minus some. The top ten hold 0.25% to 0.35% of the sample, which has around 100,000 clones, just under 95% seen once. Sequencing input: T cells isolated from PBMCs. Source of these receptors: a human donor in good health.

This chain uses TRBV2 with TRBJ2-5; D call uncertain. Germline CDR1 and CDR2: SNHLY and FYNNEI. This CDR3 spans 11 amino acids. Trimming cost V 4 bases and J 5 bases, with 5 bases left between them. The CDR3 DNA sequence: TGTGCCAGCAGTGCTTTGGAGACCCAGTACTTC. Translating gives CASSALETQYF.

The CDR3, as DNA: TGTGCCAGCAGCTCCCGACAGGGCACTAATGAAAAACTGTTTTTT. This codes for CASSSRQGTNEKLFF. The chain links TRBV7-2 to TRBJ1-4; 7 bases are a match to TRBD1. This CDR3 has 15 residues. Trimming removed 4 bases from V and 2 bases from J; junction bases left unmatched: 4. CDR1 and CDR2 (germline): SGHTA, FQGNSA.

The chain uses TRBV2 and TRBJ2-1; 10 nucleotides agree with TRBD2. The CDR3 contains 13 residues. Germline V lookup: CDR1 SNHLY, CDR2 FYNNEI. The junction had 3 bases not matched to a gene; V was cut back by 7 bases and J by 6 bases. The CDR3 loop reads CASKGLAANEQFF. The DNA for the CDR3 is TGTGCCAGCAAAGGACTAGCGGCCAATGAGCAGTTCTTC.

The rearrangement links TRBV2 to TRBJ2-7; D remains ambiguous. CDR3 size: 10 residues. Germline V gives CDR1 SNHLY, CDR2 FYNNEI. With 8 bases removed from V and 5 bases from J, the gap between germline ends came to 7 bases. The CDR3 protein is CASRANEQYF. CDR3 DNA: TGTGCCAGCCGTGCCAACGAGCAGTACTTC.

The chain employs TRBV6-6 and TRBJ1-3; no definite D call. The V end lost 2 bases, the J end lost 2 bases, and 10 bases lay between the germline ends. The CDR3 totals 15 residues. Germline CDR1 and CDR2: MNHNY and SVGAGI (reference sequence). CDR3 sequence: CASSYEGGTGNTIYF. CDR3 bases: TGTGCCAGCAGTTACGAGGGAGGGACTGGAAACACCATATATTTT.

The chain links TRBV27 to TRBJ2-7; D is possibly TRBD2 (6 bases). Per germline, CDR1 MNHEY and CDR2 SMNVEV (reference sequence). Between the trimmed V and J ends, which lost 7 bases and 6 bases, there was a span of 16 bases. The CDR3 has 13 residues. The CDR3 spells CASNRAGGVEQYF. CDR3 DNA sequence: TGTGCCAGCAACCGCGCAGGCGGGGTCGAGCAGTACTTC.

The chain has TRBV9 and TRBJ2-7; 8 bases agree with TRBD1. The trim removed 5 bases at V and 2 bases at J, leaving 9 bases unmatched. Germline assignment: CDR1 SGDLS and CDR2 YYNGEE. CDR3 length equals 15 residues. The CDR3 sequence: CASSYGTGTTYEQYF. As DNA, the CDR3 is TGTGCCAGCAGTTACGGGACAGGCACCACCTACGAGCAGTACTTC.

This clone was seen just once. This chain links TRBV2 with TRBJ1-2; 9 nucleotides agree with TRBD1. This CDR3 contains 14 residues. The J segment lost 5 bases and the V segment lost 4 bases, leaving 5 bases of the junction unmatched. CDR1 is SNHLY, CDR2 FYNNEI, per germline. CDR3: CASSADRGGYGYTF. The DNA of the CDR3 is TGTGCCAGCAGTGCCGACAGGGGGGGATATGGCTACACCTTC. The full variable domain, with the rest looked up from reference TRBV2 and TRBJ1-2, is EPEVTQTPSHQVTQMGQEVILRCVPISNHLYFYWYRQILGQKVEFLVSFYNNEISEKSEIFDDQFSVERPDGSNFTLKIRSTKLEDSAMYFCASSADRGGYGYTFGSGTRLTVV.

This sequence joins TRBV27 and TRBJ1-2; D not certain. From germline, CDR1 is MNHEY and CDR2 SMNVEV (reference sequence). V lost 3 bases and J 0 bases, leaving 8 bases between the germline ends. This CDR3 is built from 14 residues. CDR3 nucleotide sequence: TGTGCCAGCAGTTTGACACCAGCTAACTATGGCTACACCTTC. Protein: CASSLTPANYGYTF.

V and J are TRBV11-3 and TRBJ2-3; perhaps TRBD2 as D (6 bases). The ends were cut back, 4 bases at V and 2 bases at J, with 16 bases in the middle. This CDR3 comprises 16 residues. Per germline, CDR1 SGHNT and CDR2 YENEEA. The DNA of the CDR3 is TGTGCCAGCAGCTACGGGGTCGGGACTCTCACAGATACGCAGTATTTT. Protein sequence: CASSYGVGTLTDTQYF.

This rearrangement joins TRBV15 to TRBJ2-3; 7 nucleotides line up with TRBD1. CDR1 and CDR2 (germline): LNHNV, YYDKDF (reference sequence). V lost 8 bases and J lost 4; bases outside the gene matches: 3. This CDR3 is 12 amino acids long. This CDR3 is CATGQAADTQYF. DNA for the CDR3: TGTGCCACCGGACAGGCAGCAGATACGCAGTATTTT.

This chain joins TRBV6-5 and TRBJ2-5; tentatively, D is TRBD2 (6 bases). This CDR3 region has 14 residues. Trimming stripped 3 bases from V and 3 bases from J, with 11 bases between. CDR1 MNHEY and CDR2 SVGAGI come from the germline V gene. The CDR3 bases are TGTGCCAGCAGTTATGTGGGGGGAAAAGAGACCCAGTACTTC. It yields the protein CASSYVGGKETQYF.

The chain is built from TRBV9 and TRBJ2-5, with 7 bases lining up with TRBD1. Germline CDR1 reads SGDLS; CDR2 reads YYNGEE. The CDR3 runs to 15 residues. Germline trimming cut 3 bases from V and 1 base from J; bases unmatched to any gene: 6. As DNA, the CDR3 is TGTGCCAGCAGCGGGCGACAGGGCCTCCAAGAGACCCAGTACTTC. As protein: CASSGRQGLQETQYF.

This clone occurred once. The genes are TRBV27 and TRBJ2-7; 10 positions agree with TRBD2. V lost 10 bases to trimming and J lost 3 bases; unmatched junction nucleotides: 9. CDR1 is MNHEY and CDR2 is SMNVEV in the germline V gene (reference sequence). The CDR3 spans 14 residues. The CDR3 nucleotides read TGTGCCACCGGGGTAGCGGGAGGTAACTACGAGCAGTACTTC. Protein: CATGVAGGNYEQYF.

This sequence joins TRBV27 and TRBJ2-3; 7 bases agree with TRBD2. This CDR3 comprises 14 residues. Trimming removed 5 bases from V and 5 bases from J; junction bases left unmatched: 7. CDR1 is MNHEY and CDR2 is SMNVEV in the germline V gene (reference sequence). The CDR3 DNA reads TGTGCCAGCAGTCCATCTAGCGGTCTAGATACGCAGTATTTT. Translation gives CASSPSSGLDTQYF.

V is TRBV5-1 and J is TRBJ1-1; tentative D call: TRBD1 (5 bases). Germline V gives CDR1 SGHRS, CDR2 YFSETQ. The length of the CDR3 is 14 residues. Between the trimmed V and J ends, which lost 4 bases and 1 base, there was a span of 11 bases. The CDR3 bases are TGCGCCAGCAGCCAGGGACTCGCGAACACTGAAGCTTTCTTT. It translates to CASSQGLANTEAFF.